These 10 T cell receptor beta chains were sequenced from one sample in a study of CD8+CD57+ T cells in acquired aplastic anemia (dated by TCRdb to 2017 to 2018). Data came from an Illumina HiSeq 2000. Genomic DNA was used as template for profiling of TCR beta VDJ combinations and CDR3 sequences. TCRdb handled the public reads itself, with Q25 trimming in fastp and clone calling in MiXCR, and kept productive beta chains. Every entry covers one CDR3 protein and lists the most common genes and DNA from its rows. Counted in this sample were 250,000 to 350,000 distinct CDR3 sequences; about 50% of them appeared once. Of the sample, around 1.2% is held by the ten largest clones. Patients chosen for sequencing had shown expansion of CD8+CD57+ cells by flow cytometry. Sample: sorted CD4+, CD8+, or CD8+CD57+ T cells (not recorded which) from PBMCs. The receptors shown here come from a human donor with aplastic anemia.

The chain joins TRBV24-1 to TRBJ1-2; TRBD1 agrees at 8 bases. V lost 3 bases, J lost 0 bases, and 8 bases stayed unmatched. The CDR3 extends over 17 amino acids. CDR1 KGHDR and CDR2 SFDVKD come from the germline V gene. CDR3 region: CATSDPTWTGSNYGYTF. The CDR3 DNA sequence: TGTGCCACCAGTGATCCAACGTGGACAGGGTCTAACTATGGCTACACCTTC.

The chain links TRBV3-1 to TRBJ2-1; TRBD2 agrees at 9 bases. The CDR3 contains 15 residues. The V and J ends lost 4 bases and 13 bases, in that order; junction bases with no gene match: 14. From germline, CDR1 is LGHDT and CDR2 YNNKEL (reference sequence). The CDR3: CASSPRLAGDSKQFF. The CDR3, as DNA: TGTGCCAGCAGCCCCCGATTAGCGGGGGACTCCAAACAGTTCTTC.

The V gene is TRBV2, the J gene TRBJ2-7, with D unresolved. The CDR3 consists of 15 residues. Germline-derived CDR1 and CDR2 are SNHLY and FYNNEI. DNA for the CDR3: TGTGCGACTGCGGCGGACCCATATAGCTCCTACGAGCAGTACTTC. Translating gives CATAADPYSSYEQYF.

This clonotype was seen a single time. V usage is TRBV20-1 and J usage is TRBJ2-3, with a possible D match to TRBD2 (6 bases). The CDR3 is 15 residues long. Deletions cut 0 bases from V and 0 bases from J, with 10 bases between. The germline CDR1 and CDR2 sequences are DFQATT and SNEGSKA (reference sequence). CDR3 DNA: TGCAGTGCTAGAGATCGCGGGGCTAGCACAGATACGCAGTATTTT. Amino acid sequence: CSARDRGASTDTQYF.

Of note for this clonotype: The CDR3 does not end in the conserved phenylalanine or tryptophan, so this is likely a read error. The J gene is TRBJ1-2, the V gene TRBV18; no reliable D call. CDR3 length: 14 amino acids. V was clipped by 0 bases and J by 4 bases, with 9 bases between them. Looked up from germline, CDR1 is KGHSH and CDR2 is LQKENI. The CDR3 region has the DNA TGTGCCAGCTCACCACCGGTAGGATCCTATGGCTACACCTTG. It is translated as CASSPPVGSYGYTL.

This clonotype was seen a few times. The V and J genes are TRBV7-3 and TRBJ2-7, with TRBD2 matching over 8 bases. Trimming took 5 bases from V and 7 from J; bases not matched to a gene: 7. Germline CDR1 and CDR2: SGHTA and FQGTGA. This CDR3 contains 13 residues. CDR3 coding DNA: TGTGCCAGCAGCCCGGGGGGGTTGGAGGAGCAGTACTTC. As protein: CASSPGGLEEQYF.

The genes are TRBV20-1 and TRBJ2-3, with TRBD2 matching over 9 bases. Trimming at V came to 5 bases and at J to 2 bases, leaving 5 bases not matched to a gene. CDR3 length: 14 amino acids. Germline V gene sequence: CDR1 DFQATT, CDR2 SNEGSKA (reference sequence). The CDR3 DNA follows: TGCAGTGCTTGGACTAGCGCCGACACAGATACGCAGTATTTT. This encodes CSAWTSADTDTQYF.

This clonotype was observed a few times. The chain couples TRBV7-3 to TRBJ1-2; D not resolved. Germline lookup yields CDR1 SGHTA and CDR2 FQGTGA. The CDR3 length is 14 residues. V shed 5 bases and J shed 5 bases, with 15 bases lying between them. Here the CDR3 reads CASSPSTGRYGYTF. CDR3 nucleotides: TGTGCCAGCAGCCCCAGCACGGGAAGGTATGGCTACACCTTC.

This rearrangement joins TRBV2 to TRBJ2-5, with 7 bases fitting TRBD2. The CDR3 length is 14 residues. Germline V gene sequence: CDR1 SNHLY, CDR2 FYNNEI. The J segment lost 5 bases and the V segment lost 6 bases, leaving 9 bases of the junction unmatched. The CDR3 DNA follows: TGTGCCAGCAGCCTAGGACTAGAAAGCGAGACCCAGTACTTC. Residues: CASSLGLESETQYF.

The genes are TRBV2 and TRBJ1-5, with 7 positions matching TRBD1. The junction had 9 bases not matched to a gene; V was cut back by 5 bases and J by 5 bases. The germline gives CDR1 SNHLY, CDR2 FYNNEI. The CDR3 consists of 15 residues. In nucleotides, the CDR3 is TGTGCCAGCAGTAGGGACAGTGGGGGAGATCAGCCCCAGCATTTT. This encodes CASSRDSGGDQPQHF.